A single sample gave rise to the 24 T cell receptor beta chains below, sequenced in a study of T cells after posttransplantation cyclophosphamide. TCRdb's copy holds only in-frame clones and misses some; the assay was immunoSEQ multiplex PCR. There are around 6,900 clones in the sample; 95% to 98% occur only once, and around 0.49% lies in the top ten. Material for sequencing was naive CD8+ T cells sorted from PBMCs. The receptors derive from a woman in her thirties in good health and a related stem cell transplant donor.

The CDR3 DNA reads TGTGCCAGCAGCCTAAAGCGGGGACCGAGCTCTGGGGCCAACGTCCTGACTTTC. Its protein product is CASSLKRGPSSGANVLTF. The gene calls are TRBV11-2 and TRBJ2-6, with TRBD2 identical over 7 bases. V lost 5 bases to trimming and J lost 0 bases; unmatched junction nucleotides: 10. This CDR3 comprises 18 residues. CDR1 SGHAT and CDR2 FQNNGV come from the germline V gene.

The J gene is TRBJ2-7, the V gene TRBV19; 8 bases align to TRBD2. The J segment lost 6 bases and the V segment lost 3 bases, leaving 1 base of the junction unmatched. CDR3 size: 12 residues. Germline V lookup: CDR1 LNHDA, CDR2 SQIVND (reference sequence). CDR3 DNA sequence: TGTGCCAGTAGTATGAGCGGGGGCGAGCAGTACTTC. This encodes CASSMSGGEQYF. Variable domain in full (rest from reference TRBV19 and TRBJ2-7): DGGITQSPKYLFRKEGQNVTLSCEQNLNHDAMYWYRQDPGQGLRLIYYSQIVNDFQKGDIAEGYSVSREKKESFPLTVTSAQKNPTAFYLCASSMSGGEQYFGPGTRLTVT.

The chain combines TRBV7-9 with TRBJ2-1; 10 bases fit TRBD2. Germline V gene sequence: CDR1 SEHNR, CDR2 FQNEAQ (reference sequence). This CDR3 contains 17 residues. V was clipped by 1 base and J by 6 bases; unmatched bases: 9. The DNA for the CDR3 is TGTGCCAGCAGCTTAGAGGGAGCGGGGGGGCAGTTCAATGAGCAGTTCTTC. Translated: CASSLEGAGGQFNEQFF.

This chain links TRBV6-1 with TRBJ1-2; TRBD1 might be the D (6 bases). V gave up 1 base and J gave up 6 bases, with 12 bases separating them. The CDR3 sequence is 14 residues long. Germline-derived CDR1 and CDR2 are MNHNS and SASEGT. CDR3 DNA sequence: TGTGCCAGCAGTGAAGACGGGGGGCCTGATGGCTACACCTTC. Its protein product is CASSEDGGPDGYTF.

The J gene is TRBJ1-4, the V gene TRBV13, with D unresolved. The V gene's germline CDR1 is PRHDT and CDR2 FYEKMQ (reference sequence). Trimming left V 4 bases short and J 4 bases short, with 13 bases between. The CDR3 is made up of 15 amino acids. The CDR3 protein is CASSSRPGGNEKLFF. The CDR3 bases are TGTGCCAGCAGCTCCCGACCCGGAGGTAATGAAAAACTGTTTTTT.

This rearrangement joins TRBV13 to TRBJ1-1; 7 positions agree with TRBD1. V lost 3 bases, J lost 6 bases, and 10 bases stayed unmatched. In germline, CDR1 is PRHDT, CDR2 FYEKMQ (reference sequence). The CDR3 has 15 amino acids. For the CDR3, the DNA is TGTGCCAGCAGCTTGTCGACAGGGTATACCGCTGAAGCTTTCTTT. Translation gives CASSLSTGYTAEAFF.

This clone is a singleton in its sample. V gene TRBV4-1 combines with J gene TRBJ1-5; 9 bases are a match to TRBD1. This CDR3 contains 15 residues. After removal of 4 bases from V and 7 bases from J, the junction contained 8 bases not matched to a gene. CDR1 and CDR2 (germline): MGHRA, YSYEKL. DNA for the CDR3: TGCGCCAGCAGCCCAGGAGTGGGACAGGGCCAGCCCCAGCATTTT. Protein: CASSPGVGQGQPQHF.

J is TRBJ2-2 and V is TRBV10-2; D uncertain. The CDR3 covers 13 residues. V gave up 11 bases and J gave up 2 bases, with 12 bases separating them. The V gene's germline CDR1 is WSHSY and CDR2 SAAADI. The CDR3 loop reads CALRQPNTGELFF. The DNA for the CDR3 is TGCGCCTTGAGGCAGCCCAACACCGGGGAGCTGTTTTTT.

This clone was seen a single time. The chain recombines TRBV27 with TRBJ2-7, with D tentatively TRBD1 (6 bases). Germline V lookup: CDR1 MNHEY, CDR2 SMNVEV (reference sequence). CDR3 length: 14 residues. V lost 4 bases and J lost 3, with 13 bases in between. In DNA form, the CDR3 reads TGTGCCAGCAGTTCCACCTCGGGACACTACGAGCAGTACTTC. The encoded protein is CASSSTSGHYEQYF.

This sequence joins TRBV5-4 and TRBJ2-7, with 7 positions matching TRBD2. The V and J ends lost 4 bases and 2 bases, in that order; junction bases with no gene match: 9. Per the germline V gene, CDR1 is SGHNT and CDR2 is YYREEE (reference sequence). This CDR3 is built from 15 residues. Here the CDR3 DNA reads TGTGCCAGCAGCCCCATGGGGGGGAGTACCTACGAGCAGTACTTC. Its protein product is CASSPMGGSTYEQYF.

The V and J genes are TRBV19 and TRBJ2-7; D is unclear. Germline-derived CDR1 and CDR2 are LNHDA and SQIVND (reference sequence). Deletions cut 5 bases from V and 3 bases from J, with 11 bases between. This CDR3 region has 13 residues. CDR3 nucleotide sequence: TGTGCCAGTAGTCCTTTCGGTATCTACGAGCAGTACTTC. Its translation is CASSPFGIYEQYF.

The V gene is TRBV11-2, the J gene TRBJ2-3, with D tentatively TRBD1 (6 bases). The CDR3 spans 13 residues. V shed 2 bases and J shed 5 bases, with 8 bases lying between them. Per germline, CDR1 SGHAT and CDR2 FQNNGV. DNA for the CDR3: TGTGCCAGCAGCTTACGCAGGGGAGATACGCAGTATTTT. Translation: CASSLRRGDTQYF.

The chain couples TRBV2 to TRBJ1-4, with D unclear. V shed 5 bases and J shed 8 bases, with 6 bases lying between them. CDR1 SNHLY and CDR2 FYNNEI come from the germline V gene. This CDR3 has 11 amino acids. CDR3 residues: CASSPGEKLFF. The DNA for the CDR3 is TGTGCCAGCAGTCCGGGAGAAAAACTGTTTTTT.

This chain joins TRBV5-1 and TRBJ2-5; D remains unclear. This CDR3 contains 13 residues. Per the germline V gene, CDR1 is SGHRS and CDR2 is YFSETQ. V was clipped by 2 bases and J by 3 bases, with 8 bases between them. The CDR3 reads CASSFTPEETQYF. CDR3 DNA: TGCGCCAGCAGCTTTACTCCTGAAGAGACCCAGTACTTC.

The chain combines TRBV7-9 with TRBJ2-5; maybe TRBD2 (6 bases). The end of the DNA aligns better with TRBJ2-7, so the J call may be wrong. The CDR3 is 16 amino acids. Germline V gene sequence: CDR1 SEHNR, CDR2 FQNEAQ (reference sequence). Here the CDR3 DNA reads TGTGCCAGCAGCGATTCGGAGGGGAGCACCTCCTACGAGCAGTACTTC. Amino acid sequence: CASSDSEGSTSYEQYF.

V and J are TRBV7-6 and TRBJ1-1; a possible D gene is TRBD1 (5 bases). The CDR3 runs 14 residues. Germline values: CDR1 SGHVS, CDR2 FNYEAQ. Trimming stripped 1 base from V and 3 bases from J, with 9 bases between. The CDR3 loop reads CASSLDPGYTEAFF. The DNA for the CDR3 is TGTGCCAGCAGCTTAGATCCAGGGTACACTGAAGCTTTCTTT.

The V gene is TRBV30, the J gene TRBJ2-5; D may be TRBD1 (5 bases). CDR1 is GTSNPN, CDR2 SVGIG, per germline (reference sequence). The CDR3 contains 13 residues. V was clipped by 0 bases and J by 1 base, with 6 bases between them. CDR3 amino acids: CAWSVDSQETQYF. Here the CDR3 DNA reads TGTGCCTGGAGTGTAGACAGCCAAGAGACCCAGTACTTC.

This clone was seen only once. Here the CDR3 DNA reads TGTGCCATCAAGGGGGGGCGCGAGCAGTACTTC. Translated, it gives CAIKGGREQYF. The chain recombines TRBV10-3 with TRBJ2-7; D is perhaps TRBD2 (7 bases). Trimming cost V 7 bases and J 6 bases, with 10 bases left between them. The germline CDR1 and CDR2 sequences are ENHRY and SYGVKD. The CDR3 length is 11 residues.

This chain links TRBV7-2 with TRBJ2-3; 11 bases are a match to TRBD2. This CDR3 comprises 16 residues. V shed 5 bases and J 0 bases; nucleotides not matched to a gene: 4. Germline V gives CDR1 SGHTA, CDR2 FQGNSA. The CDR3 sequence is CASSLTSGGSTDTQYF. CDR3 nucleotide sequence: TGTGCCAGCAGCCTCACTAGCGGGGGCAGCACAGATACGCAGTATTTT.

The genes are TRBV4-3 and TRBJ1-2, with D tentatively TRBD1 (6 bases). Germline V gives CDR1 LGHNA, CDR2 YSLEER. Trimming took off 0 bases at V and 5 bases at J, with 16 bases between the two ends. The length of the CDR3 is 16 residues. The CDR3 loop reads CASSQDGGGAGYGYTF. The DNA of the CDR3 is TGCGCCAGCAGCCAAGACGGAGGGGGGGCGGGGTATGGCTACACCTTC.

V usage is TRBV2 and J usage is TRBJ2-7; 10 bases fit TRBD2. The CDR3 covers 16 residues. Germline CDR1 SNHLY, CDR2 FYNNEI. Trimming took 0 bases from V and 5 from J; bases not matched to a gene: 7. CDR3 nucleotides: TGTGCCAGCAGTGAAGCTCCAGCGGGGGGGCCCCACGAGCAGTACTTC. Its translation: CASSEAPAGGPHEQYF. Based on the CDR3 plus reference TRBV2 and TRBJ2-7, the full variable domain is EPEVTQTPSHQVTQMGQEVILRCVPISNHLYFYWYRQILGQKVEFLVSFYNNEISEKSEIFDDQFSVERPDGSNFTLKIRSTKLEDSAMYFCASSEAPAGGPHEQYFGPGTRLTVT.

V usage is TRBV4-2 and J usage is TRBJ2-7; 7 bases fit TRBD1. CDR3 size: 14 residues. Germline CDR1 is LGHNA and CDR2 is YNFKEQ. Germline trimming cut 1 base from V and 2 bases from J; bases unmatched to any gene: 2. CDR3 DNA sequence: TGTGCCAGCAGCCAAGCGGACAGGACCTACGAGCAGTACTTC. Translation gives CASSQADRTYEQYF.

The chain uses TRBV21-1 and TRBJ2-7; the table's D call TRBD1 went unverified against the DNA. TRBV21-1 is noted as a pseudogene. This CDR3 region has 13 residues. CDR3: CASSGGTVYEQYF. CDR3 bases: TGTGCCAGCAGCGGAGGGACAGTCTACGAGCAGTACTTC.

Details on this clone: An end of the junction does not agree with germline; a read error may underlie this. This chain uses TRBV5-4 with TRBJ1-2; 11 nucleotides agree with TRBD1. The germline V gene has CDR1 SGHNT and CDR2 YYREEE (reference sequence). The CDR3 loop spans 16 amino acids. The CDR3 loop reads CASSPEPGQGANGCTF. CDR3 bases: TGTGCCAGCAGCCCGGAGCCTGGACAGGGGGCCAATGGCTGCACCTTC. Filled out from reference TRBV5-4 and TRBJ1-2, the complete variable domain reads ETGVTQSPTHLIKTRGQQVTLRCSSQSGHNTVSWYQQALGQGPQFIFQYYREEENGRGNFPPRFSGLQFPNYSSELNVNALELDDSALYLCASSPEPGQGANGCTFGSGTRLTVV.